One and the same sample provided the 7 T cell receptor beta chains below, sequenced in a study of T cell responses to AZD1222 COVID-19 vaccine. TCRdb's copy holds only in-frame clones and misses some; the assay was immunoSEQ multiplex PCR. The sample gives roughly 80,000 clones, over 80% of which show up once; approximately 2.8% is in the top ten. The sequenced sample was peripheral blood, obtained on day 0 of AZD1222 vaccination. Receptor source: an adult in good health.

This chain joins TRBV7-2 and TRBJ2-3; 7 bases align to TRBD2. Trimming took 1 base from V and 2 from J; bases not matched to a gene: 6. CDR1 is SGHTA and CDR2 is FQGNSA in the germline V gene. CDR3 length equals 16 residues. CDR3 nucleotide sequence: TGTGCCAGCAGCTTAGATCCAGCGGGGTACACAGATACGCAGTATTTT. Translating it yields CASSLDPAGYTDTQYF.

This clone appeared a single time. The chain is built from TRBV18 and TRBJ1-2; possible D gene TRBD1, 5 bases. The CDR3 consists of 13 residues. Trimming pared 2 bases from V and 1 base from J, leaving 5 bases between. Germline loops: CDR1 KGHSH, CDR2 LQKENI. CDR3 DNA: TGTGCCAGCTCACCAGGGGGTAACTATGGCTACACCTTC. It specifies CASSPGGNYGYTF.

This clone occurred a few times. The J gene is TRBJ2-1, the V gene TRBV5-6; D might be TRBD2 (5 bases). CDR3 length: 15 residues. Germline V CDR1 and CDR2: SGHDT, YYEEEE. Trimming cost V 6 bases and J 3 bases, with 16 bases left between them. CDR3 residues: CASISRLALYNEQFF. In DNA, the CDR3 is TGTGCCAGCATCTCGCGGCTAGCCCTCTACAATGAGCAGTTCTTC.

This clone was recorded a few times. The CDR3 bases are TGCGCCAGCAGCTTGGATGAGCGGGAGGACCATGAGCAGTTCTTC. Its protein is CASSLDEREDHEQFF. The J gene is TRBJ2-1, the V gene TRBV5-1; 9 bases agree with TRBD2. Germline CDR1 is SGHRS and CDR2 is YFSETQ. The CDR3 runs to 15 residues. Trimming cost V 0 bases and J 8 bases; bases outside gene matches: 6.

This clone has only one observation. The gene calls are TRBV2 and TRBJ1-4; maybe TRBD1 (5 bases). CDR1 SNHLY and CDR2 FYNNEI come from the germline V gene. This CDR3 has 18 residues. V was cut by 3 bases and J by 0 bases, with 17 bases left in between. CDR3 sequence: CASSDQVRGRSTNEKLFF. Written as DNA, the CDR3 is TGTGCCAGCAGTGATCAAGTAAGGGGCCGATCAACTAATGAAAAACTGTTTTTT.

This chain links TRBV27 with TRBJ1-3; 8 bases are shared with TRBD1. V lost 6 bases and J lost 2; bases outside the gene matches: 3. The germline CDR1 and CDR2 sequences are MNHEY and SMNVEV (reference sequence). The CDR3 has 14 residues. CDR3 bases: TGTGCCAGCAGCAGGACAGGGCCTGGAAACACCATATATTTT. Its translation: CASSRTGPGNTIYF.

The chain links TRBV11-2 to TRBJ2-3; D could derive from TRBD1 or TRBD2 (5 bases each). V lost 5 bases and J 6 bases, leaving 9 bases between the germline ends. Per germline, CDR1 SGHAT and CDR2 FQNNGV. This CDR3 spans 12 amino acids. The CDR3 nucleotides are TGTGCCAGCAGCCCCTGGGGGGATACGCAGTATTTT. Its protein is CASSPWGDTQYF.